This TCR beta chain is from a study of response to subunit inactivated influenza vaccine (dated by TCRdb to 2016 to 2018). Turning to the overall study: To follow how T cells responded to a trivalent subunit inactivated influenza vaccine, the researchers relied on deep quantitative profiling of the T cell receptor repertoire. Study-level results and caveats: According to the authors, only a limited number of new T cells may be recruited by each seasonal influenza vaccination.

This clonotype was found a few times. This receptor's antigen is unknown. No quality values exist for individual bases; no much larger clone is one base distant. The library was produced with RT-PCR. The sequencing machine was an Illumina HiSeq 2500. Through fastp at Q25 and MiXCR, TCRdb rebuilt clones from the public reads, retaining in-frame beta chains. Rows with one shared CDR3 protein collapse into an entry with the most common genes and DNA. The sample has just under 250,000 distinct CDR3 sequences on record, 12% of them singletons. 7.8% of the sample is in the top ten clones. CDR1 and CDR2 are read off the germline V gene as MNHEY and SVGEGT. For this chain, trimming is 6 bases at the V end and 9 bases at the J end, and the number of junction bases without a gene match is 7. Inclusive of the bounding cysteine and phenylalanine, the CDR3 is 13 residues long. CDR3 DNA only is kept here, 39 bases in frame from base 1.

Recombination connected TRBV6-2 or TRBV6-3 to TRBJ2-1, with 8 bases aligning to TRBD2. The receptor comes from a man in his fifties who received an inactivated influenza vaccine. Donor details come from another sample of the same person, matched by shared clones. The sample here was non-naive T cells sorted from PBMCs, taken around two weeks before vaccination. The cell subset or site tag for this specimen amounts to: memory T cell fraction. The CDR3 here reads CASSDPGGPEQFF. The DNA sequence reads TGTGCCAGCAGCGACCCGGGGGGGCCTGAGCAGTTCTTC.